These 32 T cell receptor beta chains share one sample of origin, sequenced in a study of blood T cell repertoires in COVID-19. The table came from immunoSEQ multiplex PCR; TCRdb's copy has only in-frame clones and leaves some out. The sample holds about 140,000 clones, about 90% seen once. Sequencing input: peripheral blood. The receptors here all came from a man aged 55-75 years with active or convalescent COVID-19.

This rearrangement joins TRBV9 to TRBJ1-2; D unclear. With 0 bases removed from V and 0 bases from J, the gap between germline ends came to 6 bases. This CDR3 comprises 14 residues. Germline V gene data show CDR1 as SGDLS and CDR2 as YYNGEE. The CDR3 sequence: CASSVGAANYGYTF. As DNA, the CDR3 is TGTGCCAGCAGCGTAGGGGCTGCTAACTATGGCTACACCTTC.

The genes are TRBV19 and TRBJ2-2; tentative D call: TRBD1 (6 bases). This CDR3 contains 14 residues. V lost 7 bases and J lost 1, with 10 bases in between. From germline, CDR1 is LNHDA and CDR2 SQIVND (reference sequence). The CDR3 loop reads CASTEQGNTGELFF. CDR3 bases: TGTGCCAGTACGGAACAGGGGAACACCGGGGAGCTGTTTTTT.

The chain uses TRBV9 and TRBJ2-7, with 11 bases aligning to TRBD1. V shed 3 bases and J 6 bases; nucleotides not matched to a gene: 5. The CDR3 totals 14 residues. Germline CDR1 and CDR2: SGDLS and YYNGEE. This CDR3 reads CASSAGQGAGEQYF. For the CDR3, the DNA is TGTGCCAGCAGCGCCGGACAGGGGGCTGGCGAGCAGTACTTC.

V and J are TRBV14 and TRBJ2-5; 14 positions match TRBD2. The CDR3 runs to 18 residues. CDR1 and CDR2 (germline): SGHDN, FVKESK. The ends lost 0 bases at V and 2 bases at J; junction bases unmatched: 5. Written as DNA, the CDR3 is TGTGCCAGCAGCCAAGATAGGACTAGCGGGAGGAATCAAGAGACCCAGTACTTC. Translating it yields CASSQDRTSGRNQETQYF.

This chain links TRBV7-2 with TRBJ2-7; D might be TRBD2 (5 bases). The V end lost 2 bases, the J end lost 1 base, and 12 bases lay between the germline ends. The CDR3 sequence is 15 residues long. CDR1 and CDR2 from the germline V gene are SGHTA and FQGNSA. CDR3 loop: CASSLISGGSYEQYF. The CDR3 DNA follows: TGTGCCAGCAGCTTAATTTCAGGCGGGTCCTACGAGCAGTACTTC.

The chain recombines TRBV28 with TRBJ2-2; D might be TRBD2 (7 bases). This CDR3 is 20 amino acids long. Germline V gives CDR1 MDHEN, CDR2 SYDVKM. Trimming cost V 4 bases and J 1 base, with 25 bases left between them. The CDR3 reads CASSSYRRLGGVRNTGELFF. CDR3 sequence (DNA): TGTGCCAGCAGTTCATACCGCCGACTAGGGGGGGTTAGGAACACCGGGGAGCTGTTTTTT. Combining the CDR3 with reference TRBV28 and TRBJ2-2 gives the whole variable domain DVKVTQSSRYLVKRTGEKVFLECVQDMDHENMFWYRQDPGLGLRLIYFSYDVKMKEKGDIPEGYSVSREKKERFSLILESASTNQTSMYLCASSSYRRLGGVRNTGELFFGEGSRLTVL.

This rearrangement joins TRBV4-2 to TRBJ2-1; D is possibly TRBD2 (7 bases). The CDR3 length is 16 residues. Trimming pared 4 bases from V and 0 bases from J, leaving 13 bases between. Germline-derived CDR1 and CDR2 are LGHNA and YNFKEQ. The CDR3 DNA reads TGTGCCAGCAGCCTAGGGGGGGGTTTCTCCTACAATGAGCAGTTCTTC. Translation gives CASSLGGGFSYNEQFF.

CDR3 in amino acids: CASSLGQGSNTGELFF. The DNA for the CDR3 is TGCGCCAGCAGCTTGGGACAGGGAAGTAACACCGGGGAGCTGTTTTTT. V usage is TRBV5-1 and J usage is TRBJ2-2, with TRBD1 matching 7 bases. Germline V gene data show CDR1 as SGHRS and CDR2 as YFSETQ. The J segment lost 2 bases and the V segment lost 0 bases, leaving 4 bases of the junction unmatched. The CDR3 length is 16 residues.

The gene calls are TRBV15 and TRBJ1-5; perhaps TRBD1 as D (5 bases). CDR3 size: 14 residues. The germline V gene has CDR1 LNHNV and CDR2 YYDKDF (reference sequence). Trimming removed 3 bases from V and 10 bases from J, with 16 bases in between. This chain's CDR3 is CATSSPRALRPQHF. CDR3 nucleotides: TGTGCCACCAGCAGCCCCAGGGCCCTTCGACCCCAGCATTTT.

CDR3 amino acids: CASSSGLAGRSEQYF. CDR3 nucleotide sequence: TGTGCCAGCAGTTCTGGGCTCGCGGGCAGGAGCGAGCAGTACTTC. V usage is TRBV28 and J usage is TRBJ2-7; TRBD2 might be the D (5 bases). The CDR3 length is 15 residues. The V gene's germline CDR1 is MDHEN and CDR2 SYDVKM. The ends were cut back, 4 bases at V and 6 bases at J, with 19 bases in the middle.

The rearrangement joins TRBV11-2 to TRBJ2-7; TRBD2 agrees at 11 bases. Germline CDR1 reads SGHAT; CDR2 reads FQNNGV. V trimming: 2 bases; J trimming: 7 bases; junction bases outside the gene matches: 7. CDR3 size: 15 residues. CDR3 DNA: TGTGCCAGCAGCTTACGGCTAGCGGGAGGCAGGGAGCAGTACTTC. Amino acid sequence: CASSLRLAGGREQYF.

CDR3 sequence: CSASVTYEQYF. As DNA, the CDR3 is TGCAGTGCTAGTGTTACCTACGAGCAGTACTTC. The chain combines TRBV20-1 with TRBJ2-7; D gene ambiguous. This CDR3 spans 11 amino acids. With 3 bases removed from V and 2 bases from J, the gap between germline ends came to 5 bases. Germline values: CDR1 DFQATT, CDR2 SNEGSKA (reference sequence).

The rearrangement joins TRBV7-2 to TRBJ2-1; TRBD2 aligns across 8 bases. V lost 1 base to trimming and J lost 6 bases; unmatched junction nucleotides: 11. Germline-derived CDR1 and CDR2 are SGHTA and FQGNSA. The CDR3 totals 17 residues. The CDR3 DNA is TGTGCCAGCAGCTTAGTTGCGGGGGGACGACTTGGCAATGAGCAGTTCTTC. This sequence encodes CASSLVAGGRLGNEQFF.

The rearrangement uses TRBV5-1 and TRBJ2-5, with D tentatively TRBD1 (6 bases). V shed 4 bases and J shed 7 bases, with 11 bases lying between them. CDR1 is SGHRS, CDR2 YFSETQ, per germline. The CDR3 is 12 amino acids. CDR3 coding DNA: TGCGCCAGCAGCGGGGGCGACGGGACCCAGTACTTC. It translates to CASSGGDGTQYF. Drawing the rest from reference TRBV5-1 and TRBJ2-5, the complete variable domain is KAGVTQTPRYLIKTRGQQVTLSCSPISGHRSVSWYQQTPGQGLQFLFEYFSETQRNKGNFPGRFSGRQFSNSRSEMNVSTLELGDSALYLCASSGGDGTQYFGPGTRLLVL.

The genes are TRBV5-6 and TRBJ2-2, with a weak D call TRBD1 (6 bases). V was trimmed by 5 bases and J by 3 bases, leaving 14 bases between them. Germline CDR1 SGHDT, CDR2 YYEEEE. CDR3 length: 15 amino acids. The CDR3: CASSSRSGDTGELFF. The DNA for the CDR3 is TGTGCCAGCAGTTCCCGCTCAGGGGACACCGGGGAGCTGTTTTTT.

This chain joins TRBV25-1 and TRBJ1-1, with a tentative D call TRBD1 (5 bases). Trimming pared 1 base from V and 0 bases from J, leaving 9 bases between. This CDR3 comprises 15 residues. Germline V gene data show CDR1 as MGHDK and CDR2 as SYGVNS. In DNA form, the CDR3 reads TGTGCCAGCAGTGAATTTGGACATTTGAACACTGAAGCTTTCTTT. The encoded protein is CASSEFGHLNTEAFF.

V usage is TRBV6-5 and J usage is TRBJ2-1; 11 nucleotides agree with TRBD2. The length of the CDR3 is 13 residues. V shed 10 bases, J shed 5 bases, and the junction held 4 bases outside the gene matches. Per the germline V gene, CDR1 is MNHEY and CDR2 is SVGAGI. CDR3 sequence: CATRGLADNEQFF. In DNA, the CDR3 is TGTGCCACCAGGGGACTAGCGGACAATGAGCAGTTCTTC.

V usage is TRBV7-6 and J usage is TRBJ1-3, with no clear D. Trimming removed 1 base at V and 1 base at J, with 5 bases between. Germline V gene data show CDR1 as SGHVS and CDR2 as FNYEAQ. This CDR3 is built from 14 residues. The CDR3 spells CASSLGTSGNTIYF. The CDR3 DNA reads as TGTGCCAGCAGCTTAGGAACATCTGGAAACACCATATATTTT.

This chain links TRBV19 with TRBJ1-6, with TRBD1 matching 8 bases. The CDR3 runs to 17 residues. The V segment lost 5 bases and the J segment 0 bases; nucleotides outside the gene matches: 6. Per the germline V gene, CDR1 is LNHDA and CDR2 is SQIVND (reference sequence). CDR3 nucleotide sequence: TGTGCCAGTAGTGTGCGACAGGGGAGCTCCTATAATTCACCCCTCCACTTT. This encodes CASSVRQGSSYNSPLHF.

The V gene is TRBV15, the J gene TRBJ2-5, with TRBD1 as a possible D gene (6 bases). The V end lost 0 bases, the J end lost 10 bases, and 12 bases lay between the germline ends. Germline V CDR1 and CDR2: LNHNV, YYDKDF (reference sequence). The CDR3 is 13 amino acids. CDR3 region: CATSRDMGANQYF. CDR3 sequence (DNA): TGTGCCACCAGCAGAGATATGGGGGCCAACCAGTACTTC.

This chain connects TRBV7-2 to TRBJ2-7; 11 nucleotides agree with TRBD1. The CDR3 runs 14 residues. J lost 6 bases, V lost 3 bases, and 4 bases had no gene match. The V gene's germline CDR1 is SGHTA and CDR2 FQGNSA. Here the CDR3 reads CASSLGTGGREQYF. The CDR3 DNA follows: TGTGCCAGCAGCTTGGGGACAGGGGGTCGCGAGCAGTACTTC.

The J gene is TRBJ2-7, the V gene TRBV19; 9 bases align to TRBD1. The V gene's germline CDR1 is LNHDA and CDR2 SQIVND (reference sequence). The CDR3 has 15 amino acids. V shed 8 bases and J 0 bases; nucleotides not matched to a gene: 8. The CDR3: CASRNPGQGSYEQYF. The CDR3, as DNA: TGTGCCAGTCGAAATCCGGGACAGGGCTCCTACGAGCAGTACTTC.

This chain joins TRBV12-5 and TRBJ1-1, with no clear D. The CDR3 is made up of 14 amino acids. Trimming left V 6 bases short and J 1 base short, with 12 bases between. Germline CDR1 and CDR2: LGHNT and FRNRAP. CDR3 residues: CASGNLGGNTEAFF. In nucleotides, the CDR3 is TGTGCTAGTGGCAACCTAGGTGGGAACACTGAAGCTTTCTTT.

The chain uses TRBV4-2 and TRBJ1-1, with D maybe TRBD1 (5 bases). V was clipped by 4 bases and J by 0 bases, with 12 bases between them. The CDR3 sequence is 15 residues long. The germline CDR1 and CDR2 sequences are LGHNA and YNFKEQ. The CDR3 nucleotides are TGTGCCAGCAGCCCCTCAGGGCTAATGAACACTGAAGCTTTCTTT. Translating gives CASSPSGLMNTEAFF.

The chain combines TRBV28 with TRBJ2-7; 7 bases fit TRBD1. Germline V CDR1 and CDR2: MDHEN, SYDVKM. After removal of 6 bases from V and 7 bases from J, the junction contained 15 bases not matched to a gene. This CDR3 has 15 residues. Here the CDR3 DNA reads TGTGCCAGCAGGTCGGACAGGACCCCCTGGAGGGAGCAGTACTTC. This gives the protein CASRSDRTPWREQYF.

V usage is TRBV5-6 and J usage is TRBJ1-1; 7 nucleotides align to TRBD1. V lost 3 bases and J lost 5; bases outside the gene matches: 10. The CDR3 is 15 residues long. Looked up from germline, CDR1 is SGHDT and CDR2 is YYEEEE. The DNA of the CDR3 is TGTGCCAGCAGCTCCTGGACAGGCCGAGGGACTGAAGCTTTCTTT. It specifies CASSSWTGRGTEAFF.

V is TRBV28 and J is TRBJ1-4, with 9 positions matching TRBD1. CDR3 length: 15 amino acids. With V trimmed by 4 bases and J by 7 bases, 7 bases remained unmatched. Germline-derived CDR1 and CDR2 are MDHEN and SYDVKM. The CDR3 sequence: CASSSSTGGGEKLFF. CDR3 coding DNA: TGTGCCAGCAGTTCCTCGACAGGGGGAGGTGAAAAACTGTTTTTT.

This chain uses TRBV5-1 with TRBJ1-2; D is ambiguous. V lost 1 base and J lost 7, with 20 bases in between. The germline gives CDR1 SGHRS, CDR2 YFSETQ. CDR3 length: 16 amino acids. CDR3 region: CASSLTPGLSRFGYTF. The CDR3 DNA follows: TGCGCCAGCAGCTTGACACCTGGACTGTCGAGATTTGGCTACACCTTC.

This chain uses TRBV7-9 with TRBJ2-7; D is possibly TRBD2 (5 bases). V was clipped by 8 bases and J by 3 bases, with 14 bases between them. There are 13 residues in the CDR3. CDR1 and CDR2 (germline): SEHNR, FQNEAQ (reference sequence). This chain's CDR3 is CASGVGVDYEQYF. In DNA form, the CDR3 reads TGTGCCAGCGGGGTGGGAGTCGACTACGAGCAGTACTTC. Supplemented by reference TRBV7-9 and TRBJ2-7, the full variable domain reads DTGVSQNPRHKITKRGQNVTFRCDPISEHNRLYWYRQTLGQGPEFLTYFQNEAQLEKSRLLSDRFSAERPKGSFSTLEIQRTEQGDSAMYLCASGVGVDYEQYFGPGTRLTVT.

The rearrangement links TRBV6-1 to TRBJ2-7; D unclear. Trimming shortened V by 0 bases and J by 0 bases, and 6 bases separated the two germline ends. The CDR3 is 14 residues long. In germline, CDR1 is MNHNS, CDR2 SASEGT. The CDR3 sequence: CASSEALVSYEQYF. CDR3 sequence (DNA): TGTGCCAGCAGTGAAGCCCTCGTCTCCTACGAGCAGTACTTC.

The chain carries TRBV19 and TRBJ2-7; 11 bases line up with TRBD2. The CDR3 extends over 14 amino acids. Germline lookup yields CDR1 LNHDA and CDR2 SQIVND (reference sequence). V lost 5 bases, J lost 3 bases, and 3 bases stayed unmatched. In DNA form, the CDR3 reads TGTGCCAGTAGTCTCACTAGCGGGAGCTACGAGCAGTACTTC. Amino acid sequence: CASSLTSGSYEQYF.

This clone turned up a few times. The rearrangement links TRBV2 to TRBJ1-4, with D perhaps matching TRBD1 (6 bases). Per germline, CDR1 SNHLY and CDR2 FYNNEI. V was trimmed by 4 bases and J by 8 bases, leaving 14 bases between them. The CDR3 extends over 14 amino acids. The CDR3 loop reads CASSGDRYSEKLFF. CDR3 bases: TGTGCCAGCAGTGGAGACAGGTACTCGGAAAAACTGTTTTTT. Complete variable domain (other parts from reference TRBV2 and TRBJ1-4): EPEVTQTPSHQVTQMGQEVILRCVPISNHLYFYWYRQILGQKVEFLVSFYNNEISEKSEIFDDQFSVERPDGSNFTLKIRSTKLEDSAMYFCASSGDRYSEKLFFGSGTQLSVL.